This T cell receptor (beta chain) was documented in a study of blood T cell repertoires in COVID-19. About the study: Donors in the United States, Italy and Spain gave samples during acute or convalescent COVID-19.

This CDR3 is built from 14 residues. The germline V gene has CDR1 LNHDA and CDR2 SQIVND (reference sequence). V shed 5 bases, J shed 4 bases, and the junction held 5 bases outside the gene matches. Original handling: Amplification of reference gene primers provided the estimated nucleated cell counts. The repertoire was sequenced with immunoSEQ multiplex PCR; TCRdb's copy has only in-frame clones and lacks some. D and trimming come from the DNA, and the V and J calls and clone size come from that table. The table includes 30,000 to 45,000 clones, approximately 90% detected once. This chain uses TRBV19 with TRBJ2-3; the match to TRBD1 covers 8 bases. This TCR came from a man aged 45-60 years with active COVID-19. Source material: peripheral blood. The CDR3 sequence: CASSDATGADTQYF. In DNA, the CDR3 is TGTGCCAGTAGTGACGCGACAGGGGCAGATACGCAGTATTTT.